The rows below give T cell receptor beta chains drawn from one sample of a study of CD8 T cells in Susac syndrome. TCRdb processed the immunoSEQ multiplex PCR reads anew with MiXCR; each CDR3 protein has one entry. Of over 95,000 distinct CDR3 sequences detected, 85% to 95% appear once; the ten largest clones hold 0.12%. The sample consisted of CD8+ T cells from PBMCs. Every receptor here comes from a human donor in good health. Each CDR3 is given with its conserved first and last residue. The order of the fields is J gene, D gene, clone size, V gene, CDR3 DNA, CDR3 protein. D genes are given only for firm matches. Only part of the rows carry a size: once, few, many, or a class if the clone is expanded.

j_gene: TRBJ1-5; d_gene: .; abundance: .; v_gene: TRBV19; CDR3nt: TGTGCCAGTAGACCCGGAGAGCGGGGTCCTCATCAGCCCCAGCATTTT; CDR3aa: CASRPGERGPHQPQHF
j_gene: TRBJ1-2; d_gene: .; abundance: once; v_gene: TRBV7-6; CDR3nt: TGTGCCAGCAGCCCCGGACAGAAGAGCGATGGCTACACCTTC; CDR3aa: CASSPGQKSDGYTF
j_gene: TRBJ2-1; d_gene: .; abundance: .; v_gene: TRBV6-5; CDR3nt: TGTGCCAGCAGTGAAACAGACAATGAGCAGTTCTTC; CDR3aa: CASSETDNEQFF
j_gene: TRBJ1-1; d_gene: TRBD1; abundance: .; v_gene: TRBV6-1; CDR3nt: TGTGCCAGCAGCCCGTCAGGGACAGGGGGCCGAAACACTGAAGCTTTCTTT; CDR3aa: CASSPSGTGGRNTEAFF
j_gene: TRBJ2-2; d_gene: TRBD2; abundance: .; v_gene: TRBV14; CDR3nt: TGTGCCAGCAGCCAACTACCCGGGACTAGCGGCGGGGAGCTGTTTTTT; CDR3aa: CASSQLPGTSGGELFF
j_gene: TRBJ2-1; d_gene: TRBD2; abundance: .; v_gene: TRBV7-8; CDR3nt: TGTGCCAGCAGCACCCGACTAGCGGGGGGCGAGGGGGAGCAGTTCTTC; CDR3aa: CASSTRLAGGEGEQFF
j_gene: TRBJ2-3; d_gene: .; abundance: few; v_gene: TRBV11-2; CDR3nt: TGTGCCAGCAGCTTCGGACAAGATACGCAGTATTTT; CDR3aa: CASSFGQDTQYF
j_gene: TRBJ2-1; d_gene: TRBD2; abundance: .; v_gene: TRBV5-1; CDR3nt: TGCGCCAGCAGCTTGGGGACGGGCGGGAGCTCTCACAATGAGCAGTTCTTC; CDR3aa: CASSLGTGGSSHNEQFF
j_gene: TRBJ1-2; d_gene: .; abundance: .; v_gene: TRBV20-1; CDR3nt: TGCAGTGCTAGACTTCAGGAGAACTATGGCTACACCTTC; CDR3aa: CSARLQENYGYTF
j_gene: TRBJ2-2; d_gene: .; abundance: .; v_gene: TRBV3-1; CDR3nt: TGTGCCAGCAGCCAAAACCCAGGGGGGGCCACCGGGGAGCTGTTTTTT; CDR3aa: CASSQNPGGATGELFF